What follows describes a single TCR beta chain. The antigen is undetermined. The method was immunoSEQ multiplex PCR; TCRdb's version includes in-frame clones alone and lacks a portion of them. The data contain fewer than 120,000 clones, about 88% of them singletons. The data were taken from a study of T cell responses to AZD1222 COVID-19 vaccine. Study outcomes and limitations: Repertoires were obtained only post-peak T cell response. The study reported that nearly half of spike-specific TCRs target unmutated variant regions. Spike-wide vaccine-associated CD4 TCRs dominated at 160-218 and 743-854. A rise in Spike-specific TCR breadth and depth followed two AZD1222 doses.

The TCR sequence derives from an adult in good health. Sequences were derived from peripheral blood, sampled on day 0 of AZD1222 vaccination.

This CDR3 is CASSREQGAAYEQYF. The CDR3 coding sequence is TGTGCCAGTAGTAGAGAGCAGGGGGCGGCCTACGAGCAGTACTTC. The V gene is TRBV19, the J gene TRBJ2-7, with 8 bases that match TRBD1. CDR3 length: 15 amino acids. J lost 2 bases, V lost 4 bases, and 7 bases had no gene match. Germline V gene sequence: CDR1 LNHDA, CDR2 SQIVND (reference sequence).